The source of this T cell receptor beta chain is a study of CD8 T cells in Susac syndrome. The RNA input was roughly 0.45 to 1 ug, and it was reverse transcribed with random hexamers. In TCRdb, the immunoSEQ multiplex PCR reads were re-called with MiXCR into one record per CDR3 protein. This table holds some 130,000 distinct CDR3 sequences, roughly 94% found once. This CDR3 comprises 18 residues. Germline loops: CDR1 SGHDN, CDR2 FVKESK. The V end was cut by 1 base, the J end by 2 bases, with 20 bases between. Specimen: CD8+ T cells from PBMCs. The genes are TRBV14 and TRBJ2-5; D is possibly TRBD1 (6 bases). This TCR was recovered from a human donor with Susac syndrome. The CDR3: CASSQGSDTDRRQETQYF. The CDR3 DNA reads TGTGCCAGCAGCCAAGGATCAGATACGGACAGACGACAAGAGACCCAGTACTTC. Full variable domain (rest looked up from reference TRBV14 and TRBJ2-5): EAGVTQFPSHSVIEKGQTVTLRCDPISGHDNLYWYRRVMGKEIKFLLHFVKESKQDESGMPNNRFLAERTGGTYSTLKVQPAELEDSGVYFCASSQGSDTDRRQETQYFGPGTRLLVL.